A selection of T cell receptor beta chains follows, all from one sample in a study of blood T cell repertoires in COVID-19. Sequencing was performed with immunoSEQ multiplex PCR; in TCRdb, only in-frame clones are kept and a portion is missing. Counted here are about 97,000 clones, 80% to 90% occurring once; the ten biggest clones make up 15% to 20%. Sequencing used peripheral blood. These receptors all come from a human donor in a cohort sampled during active COVID-19. Both conserved end residues are part of each CDR3.

j_gene | v_gene | len | CDR3aa
TRBJ2-3 | TRBV7-3 | 17 | CASSLARTGGYTDTQYF
TRBJ2-1 | TRBV18 | 14 | CASSPLAADNEQFF
TRBJ1-5 | TRBV4-2 | 16 | CASSQDPDRSNQPQHF
TRBJ1-2 | TRBV19 | 14 | CATQPDRDAYGYTF
TRBJ2-1 | TRBV5-1 | 16 | CASSLRQAINYNEQFF
TRBJ2-1 | TRBV7-2 | 16 | CASSPTRLAETDEQFF
TRBJ1-2 | TRBV5-6 | 14 | CASSLGQGTYGYTF
TRBJ2-5 | TRBV14 | 15 | CASSFRDRGLETQYF
TRBJ2-7 | TRBV9 | 15 | CASSVGQSSSYEQYF
TRBJ1-4 | TRBV28 | 15 | CASSGPGQGGEKLFF
TRBJ1-1 | TRBV6-1 | 13 | CASSEQANTEAFF
TRBJ1-2 | TRBV11-2 | 15 | CASSFVTGFLEGYTF
TRBJ2-5 | TRBV7-9 | 16 | CASSSTLMTDRETQYF
TRBJ2-2 | TRBV5-1 | 17 | CASSPGQGAINTGELFF
TRBJ2-7 | TRBV2 | 15 | CASSVWLGGGGEQYF
TRBJ1-6 | TRBV18 | 16 | CASSSRDRDYNSPLHF
TRBJ2-7 | TRBV19 | 19 | CASSIQAPGLAGGPYEQYF
TRBJ1-2 | TRBV6-4 | 13 | CASSDRGGYGYTF
TRBJ1-1 | TRBV7-2 | 15 | CASSIRRGPMTEAFF
TRBJ2-7 | TRBV13 | 13 | CASSLAYTYEQYF
TRBJ2-3 | TRBV7-2 | 16 | CASSFSGRLGTDTQYF
TRBJ2-7 | TRBV4-1 | 16 | CASSHTKRDRAYEQYF
TRBJ2-7 | TRBV27 | 15 | CASSDWTSETYEQYF
TRBJ2-7 | TRBV13 | 15 | CASASSGGAIYEQYF
TRBJ1-1 | TRBV5-1 | 17 | CASSLAGGQGGRREAFF
TRBJ1-3 | TRBV19 | 16 | CASSMFVSLSGNTIYF
TRBJ2-6 | TRBV29-1 | 15 | CSVARGRSGANVLTF
TRBJ2-7 | TRBV11-2 | 11 | CASGSTYEQYF
TRBJ1-2 | TRBV6-5 | 14 | CASRRDRGIYGYTF
TRBJ2-7 | TRBV23-1 | 18 | CASSQSRNVFQVSYEQYF
TRBJ1-3 | TRBV7-2 | 16 | CASSLFFGGSGNTIYF
TRBJ1-2 | TRBV4-1 | 14 | CASSQAVATGGYTF
TRBJ1-1 | TRBV5-1 | 13 | CASSPGQGGEAFF
TRBJ1-1 | TRBV5-1 | 15 | CASSPGTGGGTEAFF
TRBJ1-5 | TRBV3-1/TRBV3-2 | 14 | CASSDRGLGQPQHF
TRBJ2-7 | TRBV9 | 15 | CASSVGQGLTYEQYF
TRBJ1-2 | TRBV19 | 17 | CASSFDGTDYSYYGYTF
TRBJ2-1 | TRBV6-4 | 15 | CASSEAGPGYNEQFF
TRBJ2-3 | TRBV9 | 15 | CASSVRGSKSDTQYF
TRBJ1-1 | TRBV6-2/TRBV6-3 | 14 | CASSSSGTATEAFF
TRBJ2-1 | TRBV18 | 16 | CASSPFPGGPVNEQFF
TRBJ1-2 | TRBV28 | 13 | CASSLEQLYGYTF
TRBJ1-6 | TRBV4-1 | 15 | CASSPDRQGGSPLHF
TRBJ2-7 | TRBV18 | 15 | CASSPAGTSGYEQYF
TRBJ2-1 | TRBV6-5 | 12 | CASSYSYGEQFF
TRBJ2-3 | TRBV4-1 | 18 | CASSRSGLAGGGGDTQYF
TRBJ1-2 | TRBV28 | 16 | CASSLMGTGNNYGYTF
TRBJ1-4 | TRBV7-9 | 14 | CASSGPGINEKLFF
TRBJ1-1 | TRBV13 | 19 | CASSSYPSEGRTRGTEAFF
TRBJ2-7 | TRBV7-8 | 15 | CASSRDRGSTSEQYF
TRBJ2-1 | TRBV7-9 | 18 | CASSRTSILRVGGNEQFF
TRBJ2-2 | TRBV28 | 17 | CASSPPPRQGSNGELFF
TRBJ1-1 | TRBV20-1 | 14 | CSASRGYTNTEAFF